This record concerns one T cell receptor (beta chain) sequence. The antigen is unknown. Carried by the TCR beta cDNA libraries were unique molecular identifiers. Each sample of roughly 0.95 to 10 million input T cells yielded around 500,000 cDNA molecules, so each molecule approximated one T cell. TCRdb reprocessed the PCR reads via MiXCR and lists one record per CDR3 protein. The repertoire holds 350,000 to 500,000 distinct CDR3 sequences, with about 39% as singletons. CDR1 and CDR2 from the germline V gene are SNHLY and FYNNEI. This CDR3 comprises 13 residues. V lost 8 bases and J 4 bases, leaving 15 bases between the germline ends. This entry belongs to a study of post-analysis software for immune sequencing data. Study-wide context: Courses of disease covered relapsing-remitting, secondary progressive and progressive-relapsing multiple sclerosis.

Points from the study as a whole: The study found TRBV5-6, TRBV5-1 and TRBV20-1 among five or six TRBV segments more frequent in patients than controls. With F measure, samples from one preparation batch clustered together strongly. When compared against controls, multiple sclerosis patients showed significantly lower normalized Chao1 diversity.

The specimen sequenced was blood. V and J are TRBV2 and TRBJ2-7; no clear D gene. The sequence was collected from a girl aged 2 to 10 with multiple sclerosis. The CDR3 is CASAGRRFYEQYF. CDR3 nucleotides: TGTGCCAGCGCTGGACGGAGATTTTACGAGCAGTACTTC.